This paragraph reports one TCR beta chain. What it binds is unknown. This specimen belongs to a study of radiation and T cells in renal cell carcinoma. Study in general: Nephrectomy followed 15 Gy stereotactic body radiation by 4 weeks. Study observations and caveats: Pretreatment tumor biopsies were lacking, so baseline clonotypes are unknown. Top tumor clonotypes rose in blood 2 weeks post-radiation, then contracted.

Specified time point: blood 2 weeks post-SBRT. Treatment defined: 15 Gy SBRT to primary tumor, nephrectomy 4 weeks later. Serial blood draws occurred at baseline and 2 and 4 weeks post-SBRT. V lost 4 bases and J 4 bases, leaving 11 bases between the germline ends. The CDR3 has 13 residues. CDR1 is MNHNS, CDR2 SASEGT, per germline. The data were produced by immunoSEQ multiplex PCR, yet TCRdb's version contains in-frame clones alone and is incomplete. This table holds about 65,000 clones, roughly four fifths found once. The sequence was obtained from a man aged 55 to 70 with renal cell carcinoma. This chain links TRBV6-1 with TRBJ2-7; D is uncertain. The sequencing here drew on blood, taken from a patient whose treatment included radiotherapy and nephrectomy. The CDR3 DNA reads as TGTGCCAGCAGTGGATGGAGCGCATACGAGCAGTACGTC. This gives the protein CASSGWSAYEQYV.